Shown below are 23 T cell receptor beta chains from a single sample sequenced in a study of T-cell memory formation after mild COVID-19. Each CDR3 protein is one row after TCRdb ran MiXCR on the 5' RACE reads. The data contain a few hundred thousand distinct CDR3 sequences, around 28% of them singletons. The sequencing input was PBMCs or a T cell subset sorted from them (not recorded which). The source of these receptors is an adult woman who had mild COVID-19 (a few samples of this study predate the infection). Cell type and time point are not known.

This clonotype came up a few times. The CDR3 is CSARWRGPPDTQYF. CDR3 DNA sequence: TGCAGTGCTCGCTGGCGGGGCCCCCCAGATACGCAGTATTTT. V usage is TRBV20-1 and J usage is TRBJ2-3; TRBD2 is a possible D gene (6 bases). From germline, CDR1 is DFQATT and CDR2 SNEGSKA (reference sequence). CDR3 size: 14 residues. The V gene lost 5 bases and the J gene lost 4 bases, with 16 bases spanning the gap.

The chain employs TRBV9 and TRBJ2-2; the match to TRBD1 covers 8 bases. CDR1 and CDR2 from the germline V gene are SGDLS and YYNGEE. This CDR3 has 16 residues. V shed 6 bases and J 0 bases; nucleotides not matched to a gene: 7. The CDR3 DNA reads TGTGCCAGCACCCCAGAGGGACAGGCGAACACCGGGGAGCTGTTTTTT. Residues: CASTPEGQANTGELFF.

The V and J genes are TRBV20-1 and TRBJ2-3; 8 bases fit TRBD2. The CDR3 extends over 13 amino acids. V lost 3 bases, J lost 7 bases, and 6 bases stayed unmatched. The germline gives CDR1 DFQATT, CDR2 SNEGSKA (reference sequence). The CDR3 here is CSASTGGRNTQYF. In DNA form, the CDR3 reads TGCAGTGCTAGTACGGGGGGGCGAAATACGCAGTATTTT.

The chain joins TRBV9 to TRBJ2-4; 7 positions match TRBD2. The J segment lost 0 bases and the V segment lost 2 bases, leaving 17 bases of the junction unmatched. Germline-derived CDR1 and CDR2 are SGDLS and YYNGEE. This CDR3 comprises 20 residues. The chain's CDR3 is CASSVIPGLAVDLAKNIQYF. The CDR3 DNA reads TGTGCCAGCAGCGTTATACCCGGGCTAGCGGTAGACCTAGCCAAAAACATTCAGTACTTC.

This clonotype was found a few times. V gene TRBV7-6 combines with J gene TRBJ2-7; 7 nucleotides line up with TRBD2. Germline V gene lookup returns CDR1 SGHVS and CDR2 FNYEAQ. This CDR3 has 14 residues. J was trimmed by 5 bases and V by 5 bases; bases with no gene match: 9. CDR3 loop: CASSPIGGMDEQYF. For the CDR3, the DNA is TGTGCCAGCAGCCCTATCGGGGGGATGGACGAGCAGTACTTC.

The count of this clonotype is one. The chain links TRBV6-5 to TRBJ1-2; no clear D gene. Germline CDR1 is MNHEY and CDR2 is SVGAGI. The CDR3 is 13 residues long. With 5 bases removed from V and 4 bases from J, the gap between germline ends came to 11 bases. For the CDR3, the DNA is TGTGCCAGCAGTGCGGGCTTGGGCTATGGCTACACCTTC. As protein: CASSAGLGYGYTF.

Many counts were recorded for this clonotype. The chain couples TRBV3-1 to TRBJ2-2; D remains ambiguous. The CDR3 has 12 residues. V was clipped by 0 bases and J by 7 bases, with 3 bases between them. Looked up from germline, CDR1 is LGHDT and CDR2 is YNNKEL (reference sequence). This CDR3 reads CASSQESGELFF. As DNA, the CDR3 is TGTGCCAGCAGCCAAGAAAGCGGGGAGCTGTTTTTT.

The table lists this clonotype with a few counts. The V gene is TRBV5-6, the J gene TRBJ2-1; 7 bases line up with TRBD2. The trim removed 4 bases at V and 0 bases at J, leaving 4 bases unmatched. CDR1 SGHDT and CDR2 YYEEEE come from the germline V gene. The CDR3 is 15 residues long. Here the CDR3 reads CASSRGRASYNEQFF. DNA of the CDR3: TGTGCCAGCAGCCGAGGGAGGGCCTCCTACAATGAGCAGTTCTTC.

The chain employs TRBV14 and TRBJ2-5; TRBD2 might be the D (5 bases). The CDR3 extends over 15 amino acids. Trimming removed 1 base at V and 2 bases at J, with 11 bases between. CDR1 is SGHDN and CDR2 is FVKESK in the germline V gene. The CDR3 protein is CASSQALGRQETQYF. The CDR3 DNA reads as TGTGCCAGCAGCCAAGCCTTGGGGAGACAAGAGACCCAGTACTTC. Drawing the rest from reference TRBV14 and TRBJ2-5, the complete variable domain is EAGVTQFPSHSVIEKGQTVTLRCDPISGHDNLYWYRRVMGKEIKFLLHFVKESKQDESGMPNNRFLAERTGGTYSTLKVQPAELEDSGVYFCASSQALGRQETQYFGPGTRLLVL.

The chain joins TRBV6-2 or TRBV6-3 to TRBJ2-6; possible D gene TRBD1, 6 bases. Germline values: CDR1 MNHEY, CDR2 SVGEGT. This CDR3 is 16 amino acids long. V gave up 4 bases and J gave up 2 bases, with 12 bases separating them. The chain's CDR3 is CASSFLRGAGANVLTF. The CDR3 region has the DNA TGTGCCAGCAGTTTCCTCAGGGGAGCTGGGGCCAACGTCCTGACTTTC.

The V gene is TRBV10-3, the J gene TRBJ2-2; D assignment may be TRBD1 or TRBD2 (5 bases each). With 3 bases removed from V and 5 bases from J, the gap between germline ends came to 16 bases. The germline CDR1 and CDR2 sequences are ENHRY and SYGVKD. This CDR3 contains 16 residues. The CDR3 here is CAISDDGGTMTGELFF. In DNA form, the CDR3 reads TGTGCCATCAGTGATGATGGGGGAACAATGACCGGGGAGCTGTTTTTT.

J is TRBJ2-7 and V is TRBV7-9; 12 bases line up with TRBD2. The V gene's germline CDR1 is SEHNR and CDR2 FQNEAQ (reference sequence). Unmatched junction bases numbered 8, after V lost 5 bases and J lost 6 bases. This CDR3 comprises 15 residues. The CDR3 sequence is CASSRPTTSGSEQYF. The CDR3 bases are TGTGCCAGCAGCAGACCTACGACTAGCGGGAGCGAGCAGTACTTC.

The chain uses TRBV3-1 and TRBJ2-5; D remains ambiguous. The germline V gene encodes CDR1 LGHDT and CDR2 YNNKEL (reference sequence). The ends were cut back, 1 base at V and 4 bases at J, with 10 bases in the middle. CDR3 size: 14 residues. In DNA, the CDR3 is TGTGCCAGCAGCCAAGTAGCAGGAAGAGAGACCCAGTACTTC. It encodes CASSQVAGRETQYF.

The V gene is TRBV10-3, the J gene TRBJ2-1; 13 bases match TRBD2. This CDR3 comprises 16 residues. Germline V CDR1 and CDR2: ENHRY, SYGVKD. V shed 2 bases and J 10 bases; nucleotides not matched to a gene: 8. CDR3 in DNA: TGTGCCATCAGTGAGACTAACCCGGGACTAGCGGGAGAGCAGTTCTTC. Its translation is CAISETNPGLAGEQFF.

This chain connects TRBV12-3 or TRBV12-4 to TRBJ1-2, with D possibly being TRBD1 (5 bases). The CDR3 sequence is 14 residues long. Trimming took off 3 bases at V and 7 bases at J, with 15 bases between the two ends. The CDR3 DNA reads TGTGCCAGCAGTTTCCCCGGGGGGTTAGGTGGCTACACCTTC. Protein: CASSFPGGLGGYTF.

V and J are TRBV6-5 and TRBJ1-2; the D gene is possibly TRBD1 (6 bases). From germline, CDR1 is MNHEY and CDR2 SVGAGI. Deletions cut 6 bases from V and 2 bases from J, with 16 bases between. CDR3 length: 15 residues. For the CDR3, the DNA is TGTGCCAGCAGACTCAAGACAGGCCCCAACTATGGCTACACCTTC. Encoded protein: CASRLKTGPNYGYTF.

This clonotype was detected only a few times. The V gene is TRBV27, the J gene TRBJ1-1, with D possibly TRBD1 on 5 matching bases. In germline, CDR1 is MNHEY, CDR2 SMNVEV (reference sequence). This CDR3 has 16 amino acids. Trimming removed 4 bases from V and 3 bases from J, with 18 bases in between. This CDR3 is CASSWGTSVGDTEAFF. The CDR3 nucleotides read TGTGCCAGCAGTTGGGGGACCTCGGTTGGGGACACTGAAGCTTTCTTT.

The chain uses TRBV5-1 and TRBJ1-2, with D unresolved. This CDR3 spans 13 amino acids. Germline V gives CDR1 SGHRS, CDR2 YFSETQ. Trimming took off 1 base at V and 4 bases at J, with 8 bases between the two ends. The CDR3 spells CASSLRVGYGYTF. CDR3 nucleotide sequence: TGCGCCAGCAGCTTGAGGGTCGGCTATGGCTACACCTTC.

The V gene is TRBV6-5, the J gene TRBJ2-5; D gene unclear. CDR3 length equals 12 residues. Trimming shortened V by 6 bases and J by 2 bases, and 7 bases separated the two germline ends. Germline V lookup: CDR1 MNHEY, CDR2 SVGAGI. CDR3 residues: CASSEGQETQYF. CDR3 DNA: TGTGCCAGCAGCGAAGGGCAAGAGACCCAGTACTTC.

This clonotype appeared a single time. The chain carries TRBV5-1 and TRBJ1-1, with a tentative D call TRBD1 (6 bases). V lost 0 bases and J 0 bases, leaving 15 bases between the germline ends. The CDR3 sequence is 17 residues long. The germline CDR1 and CDR2 sequences are SGHRS and YFSETQ. CDR3 loop: CASSLVTGSDMNTEAFF. The CDR3 DNA reads as TGCGCCAGCAGCTTGGTCACAGGGTCCGATATGAACACTGAAGCTTTCTTT.

This clonotype was counted between two and nine times. CDR3 DNA sequence: TGTGCCAGCACCAGGGGACAGCTCTATGGCTACACCTTC. It encodes CASTRGQLYGYTF. The chain combines TRBV12-3 or TRBV12-4 with TRBJ1-2; 7 bases are shared with TRBD1. V dropped 7 bases and J dropped 4; count of bases not matched to a gene: 6. This CDR3 has 13 residues.

The chain joins TRBV6-5 to TRBJ2-1; TRBD2 matches at 12 bases. Germline CDR1 MNHEY, CDR2 SVGAGI. CDR3 length: 16 amino acids. V trimming: 5 bases; J trimming: 5 bases; junction bases outside the gene matches: 7. This CDR3 reads CASSRLAGEGDNEQFF. Written as DNA, the CDR3 is TGTGCCAGCAGTCGACTAGCGGGAGAAGGGGACAATGAGCAGTTCTTC.

This clonotype was seen more than once but under ten times. The chain links TRBV4-1 to TRBJ2-5, with 9 bases lining up with TRBD2. CDR1 and CDR2 from the germline V gene are MGHRA and YSYEKL. This CDR3 contains 16 residues. Unmatched junction bases numbered 7, after V lost 3 bases and J lost 2 bases. The CDR3 DNA reads TGCGCCAGCAGCCAGACCCTAGCGGGGAAGCAAGAGACCCAGTACTTC. Amino acids: CASSQTLAGKQETQYF.